This TCR beta chain was obtained from a study of human T cells and chemical hapten exposure. Study background: Patients' scalps got diphenylcyclopropenone weekly throughout the approximately 24-week study.

The CDR3 covers 15 residues. Between the trimmed V and J ends, which lost 6 bases and 2 bases, there was a span of 20 bases. In germline, CDR1 is DFQATT, CDR2 SNEGSKA (reference sequence). Stated time point: pre-sensitization, week 0. The sample's treatment: therapeutic diphenylcyclopropenone sensitization with weekly scalp DPC. The library put unique molecular identifiers onto individual cDNA molecules. TCRdb called the RACE reads again in MiXCR, with one record for every CDR3 protein. This table has 65,000 to 70,000 distinct CDR3 sequences, over 9.5% appearing once. This clonotype was counted between two and nine times.

The origin of this receptor is a woman aged 45-59 years with alopecia areata. Some clones in this sample may be carry-over from other donors' samples. Sample: whole blood, taken in connection with sensitization to the hapten diphenylcyclopropenone (DPC). The chain is built from TRBV20-1 and TRBJ2-7; D is perhaps TRBD1 or TRBD2 (5 bases each). The CDR3 DNA is TGCAGTGCCCTAGATCATGGGGGATCAGCCTACGAGCAGTACTTC. Protein: CSALDHGGSAYEQYF.